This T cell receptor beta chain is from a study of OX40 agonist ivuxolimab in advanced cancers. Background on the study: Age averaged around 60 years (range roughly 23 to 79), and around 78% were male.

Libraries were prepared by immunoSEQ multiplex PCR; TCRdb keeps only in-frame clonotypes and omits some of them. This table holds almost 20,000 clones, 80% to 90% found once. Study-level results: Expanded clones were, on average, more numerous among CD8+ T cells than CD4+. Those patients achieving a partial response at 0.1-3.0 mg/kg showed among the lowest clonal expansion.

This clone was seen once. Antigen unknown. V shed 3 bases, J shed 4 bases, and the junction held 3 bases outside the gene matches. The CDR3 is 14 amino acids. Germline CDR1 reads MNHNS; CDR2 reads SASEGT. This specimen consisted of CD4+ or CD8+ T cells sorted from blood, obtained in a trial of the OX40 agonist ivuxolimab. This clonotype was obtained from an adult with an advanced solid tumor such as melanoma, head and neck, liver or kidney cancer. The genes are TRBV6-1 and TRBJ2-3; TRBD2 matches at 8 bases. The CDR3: CASSDYGRADTQYF. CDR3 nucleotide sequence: TGTGCCAGCAGTGACTACGGGAGGGCAGATACGCAGTATTTT.